The 26 T cell receptor beta chains listed next were all sequenced from one sample in a study of T cell responses to AZD1222 COVID-19 vaccine. Method: immunoSEQ multiplex PCR; TCRdb's copy keeps in-frame clones and lacks some. The sample shows 95,000 to 150,000 clones, more than 80% of them seen only once. Source: peripheral blood, taken on day 0 of AZD1222 vaccination. The receptors were sampled from an adult in good health.

The chain carries TRBV27 and TRBJ2-1; 7 bases align to TRBD1. V lost 6 bases to trimming and J lost 3 bases; unmatched junction nucleotides: 8. CDR1 MNHEY and CDR2 SMNVEV come from the germline V gene (reference sequence). This CDR3 is built from 15 residues. CDR3: CASRMDRFYYNEQFF. CDR3 nucleotides: TGTGCCAGCAGAATGGACAGGTTTTACTACAATGAGCAGTTCTTC.

V usage is TRBV19 and J usage is TRBJ1-3; D ambiguous. The CDR3 spans 15 residues. The V end was cut by 6 bases, the J end by 0 bases, with 12 bases between. Germline V CDR1 and CDR2: LNHDA, SQIVND (reference sequence). The DNA of the CDR3 is TGTGCCAGTAGGTTACTCCTTCACTCTGGAAACACCATATATTTT. Protein product: CASRLLLHSGNTIYF.

V gene TRBV7-9 combines with J gene TRBJ2-7; 11 bases match TRBD2. The CDR3 loop spans 17 amino acids. CDR1 and CDR2 (germline): SEHNR, FQNEAQ (reference sequence). J lost 1 base, V lost 4 bases, and 9 bases had no gene match. The CDR3 reads CASSSTRTSGSSYEQYF. The CDR3 nucleotides read TGTGCCAGCAGCTCCACTCGGACTAGCGGGTCTTCCTACGAGCAGTACTTC.

V and J are TRBV7-2 and TRBJ2-7, with D possibly being TRBD2 (6 bases). The germline V gene has CDR1 SGHTA and CDR2 FQGNSA. This CDR3 region has 16 residues. V dropped 3 bases and J dropped 4 bases, with 19 bases sitting between them. The CDR3 nucleotides are TGTGCCAGCAGCTTCGCGGGAAACTCAGGAGCTTACGAGCAGTACTTC. Its translation: CASSFAGNSGAYEQYF.

The chain carries TRBV6-1 and TRBJ1-1; D may be TRBD1 (5 bases). The CDR3 sequence is 16 residues long. The V and J ends lost 2 bases and 6 bases respectively, with 19 bases between them. The germline V gene encodes CDR1 MNHNS and CDR2 SASEGT. In DNA, the CDR3 is TGTGCCAGCAGTGAACTCTCCAAGCGGCAGGGCCCTGAAGCTTTCTTT. Its translation is CASSELSKRQGPEAFF.

This chain links TRBV7-9 with TRBJ1-2; no clear D. Per the germline V gene, CDR1 is SEHNR and CDR2 is FQNEAQ (reference sequence). CDR3 length equals 15 residues. V lost 5 bases, J lost 7 bases, and 20 bases lay in between. The CDR3 here is CASSPNLGLTSGYTF. The CDR3 DNA is TGTGCCAGCAGCCCAAACCTCGGACTTACTTCTGGCTACACCTTC.

J is TRBJ1-5 and V is TRBV28; D is ambiguous. The V and J ends lost 2 bases and 2 bases respectively, with 13 bases between them. Germline V gene lookup returns CDR1 MDHEN and CDR2 SYDVKM. The CDR3 consists of 16 residues. The CDR3 loop reads CASSLRAFWGNQPQHF. In DNA form, the CDR3 reads TGTGCCAGCAGTTTAAGGGCATTTTGGGGCAATCAGCCCCAGCATTTT.

V gene TRBV15 combines with J gene TRBJ1-1, with TRBD1 as a possible D gene (5 bases). V was cut by 4 bases and J by 5 bases, with 20 bases left in between. CDR3 length: 16 residues. CDR1 LNHNV and CDR2 YYDKDF come from the germline V gene (reference sequence). Written as DNA, the CDR3 is TGTGCCACCAGCATCGGGGGGTGGCGAAAAGGTACTGAAGCTTTCTTT. Translation: CATSIGGWRKGTEAFF.

V and J are TRBV24-1 and TRBJ1-1; D uncertain. The CDR3 loop spans 13 amino acids. V lost 2 bases, J lost 1 base, and 4 bases lay in between. The germline V gene encodes CDR1 KGHDR and CDR2 SFDVKD. The CDR3 reads CATSDYRNTEAFF. CDR3 nucleotides: TGTGCCACCAGTGATTACAGGAACACTGAAGCTTTCTTT.

A note on this clone: Its ends do not fully match the called genes, so a read error is possible. This sequence joins TRBV7-2 and TRBJ2-5; perhaps TRBD1 as D (6 bases). The CDR3 runs 15 residues. Germline V gene sequence: CDR1 SGHTA, CDR2 FQGNSA. CDR3 amino acids: CASSLAGPGVEAQYF. Written as DNA, the CDR3 is TGTGCCAGCAGCTTAGCGGGACCAGGGGTAGAGGCCCAGTACTTC. Full variable domain (missing parts from reference TRBV7-2 and TRBJ2-5): GAGVSQSPSNKVTEKGKDVELRCDPISGHTALYWYRQSLGQGLEFLIYFQGNSAPDKSGLPSDRFSAERTGGSVSTLTIQRTQQEDSAVYLCASSLAGPGVEAQYFGPGTRLLVL.

The chain links TRBV29-1 to TRBJ2-7, with D unresolved. The ends were cut back, 6 bases at V and 3 bases at J, with 6 bases in the middle. This CDR3 is 10 amino acids long. Germline values: CDR1 SQVTM, CDR2 ANQGSEA. Here the CDR3 reads CSVIDYEQYF. DNA for the CDR3: TGCAGCGTCATCGACTACGAGCAGTACTTC.

The chain joins TRBV18 to TRBJ1-1; no reliable D call. The germline V gene encodes CDR1 KGHSH and CDR2 LQKENI. V was trimmed by 5 bases and J by 1 base, leaving 14 bases between them. The CDR3 extends over 15 amino acids. CDR3 sequence (DNA): TGTGCCAGCTCATTTTTTGACACGGGGAACACTGAAGCTTTCTTT. Translating it yields CASSFFDTGNTEAFF.

The chain recombines TRBV10-3 with TRBJ1-1, with D tentatively TRBD1 (6 bases). Germline loops: CDR1 ENHRY, CDR2 SYGVKD. The CDR3 runs to 13 residues. V dropped 10 bases and J dropped 2 bases, with 14 bases sitting between them. CDR3 sequence: CATGTGTNTEAFF. The CDR3 DNA follows: TGTGCCACCGGAACAGGGACCAACACTGAAGCTTTCTTT.

V is TRBV3-1 (or the pseudogene TRBV3-2) and J is TRBJ1-2; D is unresolved. The length of the CDR3 is 14 residues. Germline-derived CDR1 and CDR2 are LGHDT and YNNKEL (reference sequence). Trimming took off 6 bases at V and 2 bases at J, with 13 bases between the two ends. In DNA, the CDR3 is TGTGCCAGCAGTGGGCGGGAATTAAACTATGGCTACACCTTC. Translation: CASSGRELNYGYTF.

The chain recombines TRBV3-1 (or the pseudogene TRBV3-2) with TRBJ1-3; D gene unclear. Trimming cost V 0 bases and J 0 bases, with 12 bases left between them. Germline V gene lookup returns CDR1 LGHDT and CDR2 YNNKEL (reference sequence). The CDR3 is 17 residues long. In nucleotides, the CDR3 is TGTGCCAGCAGCCAAGATTTTCGACGGAACTCTGGAAACACCATATATTTT. Amino acid sequence: CASSQDFRRNSGNTIYF.

This clone showed up just once. The CDR3 nucleotides are TGTGCCAGCACGCGGGGGGAAGCTGGAAACACCATATATTTT. Translating it yields CASTRGEAGNTIYF. The chain employs TRBV6-5 and TRBJ1-3; D is possibly TRBD1 (5 bases). V lost 7 bases and J 2 bases, leaving 12 bases between the germline ends. CDR3 size: 14 residues. CDR1 MNHEY and CDR2 SVGAGI come from the germline V gene.

This chain joins TRBV6-2 or TRBV6-3 and TRBJ2-7; 10 bases align to TRBD1. The V gene end was trimmed by 0 bases and the J gene end by 4 bases; junction bases not matched to a gene: 6. The CDR3 loop spans 16 amino acids. Per the germline V gene, CDR1 is MNHEY and CDR2 is SVGEGT. The CDR3 sequence: CASSYSRTGGRYEQYF. The CDR3 nucleotides read TGTGCCAGCAGTTACTCTCGGACAGGGGGAAGGTACGAGCAGTACTTC.

J is TRBJ2-5 and V is TRBV9, with D hard to call. Per the germline V gene, CDR1 is SGDLS and CDR2 is YYNGEE. The CDR3 is 15 amino acids. V dropped 4 bases and J dropped 2 bases, with 15 bases sitting between them. CDR3 DNA: TGTGCCAGCAGCCGGACGCCTGGCAAGCAAGAGACCCAGTACTTC. This gives the protein CASSRTPGKQETQYF.

This chain connects TRBV7-3 to TRBJ2-1; D not resolved. Trimming shortened V by 4 bases and J by 5 bases, and 15 bases separated the two germline ends. Germline V gene lookup returns CDR1 SGHTA and CDR2 FQGTGA. This CDR3 contains 15 residues. The CDR3 sequence is CASSSTGSRNNEQFF. In DNA, the CDR3 is TGTGCCAGCAGCTCAACCGGATCTAGAAACAATGAGCAGTTCTTC.

V is TRBV4-1 and J is TRBJ1-3; 8 nucleotides line up with TRBD1. Germline V lookup: CDR1 MGHRA, CDR2 YSYEKL. The ends lost 0 bases at V and 3 bases at J; junction bases unmatched: 7. CDR3 size: 17 residues. The CDR3 reads CASSQDPQGALGNTIYF. The CDR3 DNA is TGCGCCAGCAGCCAAGATCCTCAGGGGGCGCTTGGAAACACCATATATTTT.

This clone turned up a few times. V gene TRBV10-3 combines with J gene TRBJ2-1, with 8 bases lining up with TRBD2. The CDR3 runs to 13 residues. Per germline, CDR1 ENHRY and CDR2 SYGVKD. The V segment lost 5 bases and the J segment 7 bases; nucleotides outside the gene matches: 4. Here the CDR3 reads CAISPTSGNEQFF. CDR3 DNA: TGTGCCATCAGTCCTACTAGCGGAAATGAGCAGTTCTTC.

The chain has TRBV7-2 and TRBJ1-5; no definite D call. V lost 2 bases to trimming and J lost 0 bases, with 8 bases between them. This CDR3 is built from 15 residues. In germline, CDR1 is SGHTA, CDR2 FQGNSA. The CDR3 nucleotides read TGTGCCAGCAGCTTAATTGGGAATAGCAATCAGCCCCAGCATTTT. Protein: CASSLIGNSNQPQHF. Supplemented by reference TRBV7-2 and TRBJ1-5, the full variable domain reads GAGVSQSPSNKVTEKGKDVELRCDPISGHTALYWYRQSLGQGLEFLIYFQGNSAPDKSGLPSDRFSAERTGGSVSTLTIQRTQQEDSAVYLCASSLIGNSNQPQHFGDGTRLSIL.

Written as DNA, the CDR3 is TGTGCCACCAGTGAGACTGGACTAGCGGGAGCACCAGATACGCAGTATTTT. This sequence encodes CATSETGLAGAPDTQYF. The V and J genes are TRBV24-1 and TRBJ2-3; 13 nucleotides align to TRBD2. This CDR3 is built from 17 residues. The trim removed 4 bases at V and 4 bases at J, leaving 7 bases unmatched. Germline V gene sequence: CDR1 KGHDR, CDR2 SFDVKD.

The CDR3 region has the DNA TGTGCCAGCAGCCAACTCGGACAGGGGGGAAGGAATGAGCAGTTCTTC. Protein product: CASSQLGQGGRNEQFF. V and J are TRBV7-3 and TRBJ2-1, with 10 bases that match TRBD1. The length of the CDR3 is 16 residues. Germline V lookup: CDR1 SGHTA, CDR2 FQGTGA. J was trimmed by 7 bases and V by 5 bases; bases with no gene match: 11.

The chain couples TRBV6-2 or TRBV6-3 to TRBJ1-1; D uncertain. The V end lost 6 bases, the J end lost 1 base, and 9 bases lay between the germline ends. Germline lookup yields CDR1 MNHEY and CDR2 SVGEGT. The CDR3 runs 13 residues. The CDR3, as DNA: TGTGCCAGCAGCCCGACGGGGAACACTGAAGCTTTCTTT. Its translation: CASSPTGNTEAFF.

This clone was counted a single time. This same CDR3 is encoded by further DNA sequences in the sample. This sequence joins TRBV9 and TRBJ2-7, with 10 bases fitting TRBD2. Germline V gene data show CDR1 as SGDLS and CDR2 as YYNGEE. The ends lost 0 bases at V and 0 bases at J; junction bases unmatched: 0. This CDR3 contains 15 residues. The CDR3 DNA sequence: TGTGCCAGCAGCGTAGGGACTAGCGGCTCCTACGAGCAGTACTTC. This encodes CASSVGTSGSYEQYF.